Sequencing of this T cell receptor (beta chain) was carried out in a study of cytomegalovirus exposure and HLA in healthy donors. PCR was performed using 60 Vbeta and 13 Jbeta primers. Assay: immunoSEQ multiplex PCR; the TCRdb copy retains only in-frame clones and omits some. The sample records roughly 100,000 clones, 84% being singletons. Sequencing was done on a sample of PBMCs. This receptor was obtained from a woman between 18 and 30 years old in good health and CMV-seropositive.

The CDR3 loop is CSAYGTSQETQYF. The CDR3 region has the DNA TGCAGCGCCTACGGGACTAGTCAAGAGACCCAGTACTTC. The chain uses TRBV29-1 and TRBJ2-5; the match to TRBD2 covers 8 bases. V gave up 7 bases and J gave up 2 bases; unmatched junction bases: 6. The CDR3 runs to 13 residues. CDR1 is SQVTM, CDR2 ANQGSEA, per germline.